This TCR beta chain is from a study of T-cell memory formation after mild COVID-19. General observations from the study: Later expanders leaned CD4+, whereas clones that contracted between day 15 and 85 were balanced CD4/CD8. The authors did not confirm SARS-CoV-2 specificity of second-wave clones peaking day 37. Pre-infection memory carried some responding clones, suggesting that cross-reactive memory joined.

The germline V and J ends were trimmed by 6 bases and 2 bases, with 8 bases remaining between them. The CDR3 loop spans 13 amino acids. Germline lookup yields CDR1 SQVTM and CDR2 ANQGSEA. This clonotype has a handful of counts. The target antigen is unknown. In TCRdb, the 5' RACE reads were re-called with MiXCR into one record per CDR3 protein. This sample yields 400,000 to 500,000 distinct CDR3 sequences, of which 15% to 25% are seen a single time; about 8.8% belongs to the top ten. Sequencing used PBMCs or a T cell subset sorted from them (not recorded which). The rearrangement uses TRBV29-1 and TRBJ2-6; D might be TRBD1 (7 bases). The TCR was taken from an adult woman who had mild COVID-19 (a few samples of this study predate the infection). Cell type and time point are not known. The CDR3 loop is CSVRGAGANVLTF. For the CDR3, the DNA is TGCAGCGTCAGGGGGGCTGGGGCCAACGTCCTGACTTTC.